Sequencing of this T cell receptor beta chain was carried out in a study of cytomegalovirus exposure and HLA in healthy donors. Overall study context: Most genotyped donors, roughly 80% of 398, had Caucasian-associated genetic ancestry. Broader study findings: A missense variant in DCLRE1C was later tied to TCR beta V- and J-gene trimming. As a later analysis showed, several of the most significant clusters appeared to be linked to common viral pathogens.

Notes on this clone: Its antigen is undetermined.

Trimming cost V 6 bases and J 0 bases, with 11 bases left between them. The CDR3 loop spans 15 amino acids. Germline V CDR1 and CDR2: MNHEY, SVGAGI. Researchers ran the PCR with 60 Vbeta and 13 Jbeta primers. The table came from immunoSEQ multiplex PCR; TCRdb's copy has only in-frame clones and leaves some out. Of under 200,000 clones in the sample, roughly 80% are singletons; the top ten hold around 2%. The sample taken for sequencing was PBMCs. The source of this sequence is a man younger than 30 in good health and CMV-seronegative. The V call is TRBV6-5, the J call TRBJ1-4; D is ambiguous. DNA of the CDR3: TGTGCCAGCAGCTACAGCGGTGCAACTAATGAAAAACTGTTTTTT. Encoded protein: CASSYSGATNEKLFF.